This TCR beta chain was identified during a study of graft-versus-host responses after intestinal transplantation. Study-level background: Recipients got multivisceral, liver-intestinal, or isolated intestinal transplants.

Assay used: immunoSEQ multiplex PCR; TCRdb lists only in-frame clones, some missing. The sample holds some 86,000 clones, over 80% seen once. About this clone itself: What it binds is not known.

V shed 2 bases and J 3 bases; nucleotides not matched to a gene: 6. This CDR3 has 15 amino acids. Germline CDR1 is MGHRA and CDR2 is YSYEKL. Study-wide points: With peak circulating GvH clone levels came an association with early post-transplant HvG declines.

The sample here was unstimulated CD8+ T cells sorted from spleen or lymph node cells, taken before intestinal transplant. The chain couples TRBV4-1 to TRBJ2-7, with 8 bases identical to TRBD2. The receptor comes from a human donor who received an intestinal transplant. This CDR3 reads CASSQSSGPYYEQYF. The DNA for the CDR3 is TGCGCCAGCAGCCAATCTAGCGGGCCGTACTACGAGCAGTACTTC.